These T cell receptor beta chains were read from a single sample in a study of tumor-infiltrating lymphocytes in primary liver carcinoma. TCRdb fed the multiplex PCR reads into MiXCR, producing one record per CDR3 protein. The table lists 200,000 or so distinct CDR3 sequences, less than 75% of them singletons. Specimen: peripheral blood. These receptors all stem from a woman aged 55 to 70 with primary liver carcinoma and hepatitis B virus infection. CDR3s include the opening cysteine and the closing phenylalanine or tryptophan. The D gene is left open where the match is weak. Part of the rows lack a size; the others show once, few, many or a class for expanded clones.

clone size	D gene	J gene	V gene	CDR3 protein	CDR3 DNA
.	TRBD2	TRBJ2-1	TRBV11-2	CASSFTTGTRPYNEKFF	TGTGCCAGCAGCTTTACCACCGGGACTAGGCCCTACAATGAGAAGTTCTTC
many	TRBD1	TRBJ1-1	TRBV6-5	CASSYGTGSLRTEAFF	TGTGCCAGCAGCTACGGGACAGGGTCCTTGAGAACTGAAGCTTTCTTT
.	.	TRBJ1-1	TRBV28	CASSPWIDETFF	TGTGCCAGCAGCCCCTGGATAGATGAAACTTTCTTT
many	TRBD2	TRBJ2-1	TRBV12-3/TRBV12-4	CASGTSGHNEQFF	TGTGCCAGCGGGACTAGCGGACACAATGAGCAGTTCTTC
.	TRBD1	TRBJ2-7	TRBV6-1	CASSLTGTGRYEQNF	TGTGCCAGCAGTTTAACCGGGACAGGCCGATACGAGCAGAACTTC
many	TRBD2	TRBJ2-7	TRBV4-1	CASSQVRRGREEQYF	TGCGCCAGCAGCCAAGTTAGGCGCGGGAGGGAAGAGCAGTACTTC
.	.	TRBJ1-1	TRBV4-1	CASREQGLRHTEALF	TGCGCTAGCAGAGAACAGGGATTAAGGCACACTGAAGCTCTCTTT
.	.	TRBJ1-6	TRBV20-1	CSARERRLPYNSPLHF	TGCAGTGCTAGAGAGCGGAGGTTGCCCTATAATTCACCCCTCCACTTT
.	.	TRBJ1-3	TRBV5-1	CASSLRGGSGNTIYF	TGCGCCAGCAGCTTGAGGGGGGGCTCTGGAAACACCATATATTTT
.	.	TRBJ2-3	TRBV5-1	CASSLGITSTDTQYF	TGCGCCAGCAGCTTAGGGATAACTAGCACAGATACGCAGTATTTT
.	TRBD2	TRBJ2-7	TRBV6-2/TRBV6-3	CVGSYTGGLAHEQYF	TGTGTCGGCAGTTACACAGGTGGACTAGCCCACGAGCAGTACTTC
.	TRBD1	TRBJ2-6	TRBV11-2	CVSSLARNRGSVLTF	TGTGTCAGCAGCTTAGCGAGAAACAGGGGCAGCGTCCTGACTTTC
.	TRBD1	TRBJ2-7	TRBV23-1	CASSQSRDREISYEQYF	TGCGCCAGCAGTCAATCACGAGACAGGGAAATATCCTACGAGCAGTACTTC
.	.	TRBJ2-7	TRBV7-9	CASSLSAGSYEQYF	TGTGCCAGCAGCTTATCCGCCGGATCCTACGAGCAGTACTTC
many	TRBD1	TRBJ2-1	TRBV11-2	CASSLEGYRGSYNEQFF	TGTGCCAGCAGCTTAGAGGGGTACAGGGGTTCCTACAATGAGCAGTTCTTC
many	.	TRBJ1-2	TRBV6-5	CASSPAGHIYGYTF	TGTGCCAGCAGTCCCGCCGGACACATCTATGGCTACACCTTC
.	TRBD2	TRBJ2-2	TRBV11-2	CASSLAGRAGAGELFF	TGTGCCAGCAGCTTAGCCGGGAGGGCAGGGGCCGGGGAGCTGTTTTTT
.	.	TRBJ1-2	TRBV4-1	CTSSQMDSLSGGYTF	TGCACCAGCAGCCAAATGGACAGTTTATCGGGCGGCTACACCTTC
few	TRBD2	TRBJ2-5	TRBV6-1	CASSGVLAGVGETQYF	TGTGCCAGCAGTGGGGTCCTAGCGGGAGTAGGAGAGACCCAGTACTTC
.	.	TRBJ2-1	TRBV10-3	CAIAESSYNEQFF	TGTGCCATCGCGGAAAGCTCCTACAACGAGCAGTTCTTC
.	.	TRBJ1-2	TRBV6-1	CASSESGAGMDGYTF	TGTGCCAGCAGTGAATCCGGGGCGGGGATGGATGGCTACACCTTC
many	.	TRBJ2-1	TRBV12-3/TRBV12-4	CASSFRGDEQFF	TGTGCCAGCAGTTTCCGTGGGGATGAGCAGTTCTTC
many	.	TRBJ2-1	TRBV4-1	CASSQDLRTNEQFF	TGCGCCAGCAGCCAAGATCTGAGAACCAATGAGCAGTTCTTC
.	.	TRBJ1-5	TRBV6-1	CTSSGTCRSNQPQHF	TGTACCAGCAGTGGGACATGCCGAAGCAATCAGCCCCAGCATTTT
.	.	TRBJ1-2	TRBV6-6	CAGVMTNLYGYTF	TGTGCCGGCGTTATGACAAACCTCTATGGCTACACCTTC
.	TRBD1	TRBJ2-5	TRBV11-1	CASSNGSGQAIQETQYF	TGTGCCAGTAGCAACGGGTCGGGACAGGCTATCCAAGAGACCCAGTACTTC
many	.	TRBJ2-7	TRBV4-1	CASSPARGEQYF	TGCGCCAGCAGCCCTGCAAGGGGCGAGCAGTACTTC
few	TRBD2	TRBJ2-2	TRBV7-8	CASSLVASGRTGELFF	TGTGCCAGCAGCTTAGTGGCTAGCGGGAGGACCGGGGAGCTGTTTTTT
.	.	TRBJ2-5	TRBV11-1	CASCCPVGRIQETQYF	TGTGCCAGCTGCTGCCCCGTGGGACGCATCCAAGAGACCCAGTACTTC
many	.	TRBJ1-4	TRBV29-1	CSVGGLSNEKLFF	TGCAGCGTTGGGGGACTATCTAATGAAAAACTGTTTTTT
many	.	TRBJ2-3	TRBV12-3/TRBV12-4	CASSVADPPGDTQYF	TGTGCCAGCAGCGTCGCGGACCCCCCCGGGGATACGCAGTATTTT
.	.	TRBJ1-4	TRBV28	CASSTSGGHSEKLFF	TGTGCCAGCAGTACCTCGGGAGGGCATAGTGAAAAACTGTTTTTT
.	TRBD2	TRBJ2-1	TRBV11-2	CASSLGTSTYNEQSF	TGTGCCAGCAGCTTAGGGACTAGCACCTACAATGAGCAGTCCTTC
few	.	TRBJ2-3	TRBV24-1	CATSDYSLSTDTQYF	TGTGCCACCAGTGATTACAGCCTTAGCACAGATACGCAGTATTTT
.	.	TRBJ2-7	TRBV28	CASTFTTTPPHEQYF	TGTGCCAGCACCTTCACGACAACCCCCCCTCACGAGCAGTACTTC
many	.	TRBJ2-3	TRBV7-9	CASSLSGQESDTQYF	TGTGCCAGCAGCTTATCGGGGCAGGAATCAGATACGCAGTATTTT
few	TRBD2	TRBJ2-7	TRBV6-5	CASRWTSGRYEQYF	TGTGCCAGCAGGTGGACTAGCGGACGTTACGAGCAGTACTTC
.	.	TRBJ2-1	TRBV28	CASSSYPVYNEQFF	TGTGCCAGCAGTTCCTACCCGGTCTACAATGAGCAGTTCTTC
many	TRBD2	TRBJ2-1	TRBV12-3/TRBV12-4	CASSLELAGGGEQFF	TGTGCCAGCAGTTTAGAACTAGCGGGAGGGGGTGAGCAGTTCTTC
.	.	TRBJ2-7	TRBV20-1	CSAGDSPYEQYF	TGCAGTGCCGGGGACTCCCCCTACGAGCAGTACTTC
.	TRBD1	TRBJ2-5	TRBV29-1	CSVRPGGSETQYF	TGCAGCGTACGCCCAGGGGGCAGCGAGACCCAGTACTTC
.	.	TRBJ2-7	TRBV9	CASSVDPGCTYEQYF	TGTGCCAGCAGCGTAGACCCAGGGTGTACCTACGAGCAGTACTTC
many	.	TRBJ2-6	TRBV14	CASSRRSGANVLTF	TGTGCCAGCAGCCGACGCTCTGGGGCCAACGTCCTGACTTTC
many	TRBD1	TRBJ2-4	TRBV6-5	CASSRMGQGKNIQYF	TGTGCCAGCAGCCGCATGGGACAGGGAAAAAACATTCAGTACTTC
.	.	TRBJ2-7	TRBV29-1	CSVSSAEGAYEQYF	TGTAGCGTATCCAGCGCCGAGGGTGCCTACGAGCAGTACTTC
many	TRBD1	TRBJ1-2	TRBV29-1	CSVGQGNYGYTF	TGCAGCGTCGGACAGGGGAACTATGGCTACACCTTC
.	.	TRBJ2-1	TRBV29-1	CGVEDGKARHYNELFF	TGCGGCGTTGAAGACGGAAAGGCCCGCCACTACAATGAGCTGTTCTTC
.	.	TRBJ2-1	TRBV28	CASGGRKAGQRGNEQFF	TGTGCCAGCGGGGGGAGAAAAGCGGGCCAGAGAGGGAATGAGCAGTTCTTC
.	.	TRBJ2-3	TRBV5-6	CASTQGHLTDTQYF	TGTGCCAGCACCCAAGGACACCTTACAGATACGCAGTATTTT
once	.	TRBJ2-1	TRBV29-1	CGVSRSFYNEQFF	TGCGGCGTATCAAGGAGCTTCTACAATGAGCAGTTCTTC
.	TRBD1	TRBJ1-1	TRBV5-1	CASSPGGTGFEAFF	TGCGCCAGCAGCCCAGGAGGGACAGGGTTCGAAGCTTTCTTT
many	.	TRBJ1-1	TRBV6-5	CASSYQDGLNTEAFF	TGTGCCAGCAGTTACCAGGACGGCCTGAACACTGAAGCTTTCTTT
few	.	TRBJ2-7	TRBV5-1	CASSLRGDYEQYF	TGCGCCAGCAGCTTGAGAGGGGATTACGAGCAGTACTTC
once	TRBD2	TRBJ2-1	TRBV11-2	CASSPQREFDYNEQFF	TGTGCCAGCAGCCCACAGCGGGAGTTTGACTACAATGAGCAGTTCTTC